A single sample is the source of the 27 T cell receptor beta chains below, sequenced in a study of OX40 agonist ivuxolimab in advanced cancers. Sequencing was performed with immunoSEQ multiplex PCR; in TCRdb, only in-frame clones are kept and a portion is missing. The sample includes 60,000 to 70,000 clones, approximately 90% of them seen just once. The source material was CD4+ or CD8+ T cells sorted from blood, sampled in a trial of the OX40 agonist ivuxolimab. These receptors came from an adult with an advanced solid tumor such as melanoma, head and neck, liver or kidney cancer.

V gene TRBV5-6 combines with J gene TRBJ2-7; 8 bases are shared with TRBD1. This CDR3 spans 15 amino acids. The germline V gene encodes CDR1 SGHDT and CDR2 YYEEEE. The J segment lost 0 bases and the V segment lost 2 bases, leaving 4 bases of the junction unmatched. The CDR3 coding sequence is TGTGCCAGCAGCTTCGGACAGGGTGGCTCCTACGAGCAGTACTTC. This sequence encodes CASSFGQGGSYEQYF.

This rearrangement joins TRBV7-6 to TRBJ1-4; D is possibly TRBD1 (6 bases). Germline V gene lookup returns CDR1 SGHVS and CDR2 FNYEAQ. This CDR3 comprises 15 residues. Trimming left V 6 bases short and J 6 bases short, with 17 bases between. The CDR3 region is CASRGGVGLDEKLFF. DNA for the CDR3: TGTGCCAGCAGAGGGGGAGTTGGTTTGGATGAAAAACTGTTTTTT.

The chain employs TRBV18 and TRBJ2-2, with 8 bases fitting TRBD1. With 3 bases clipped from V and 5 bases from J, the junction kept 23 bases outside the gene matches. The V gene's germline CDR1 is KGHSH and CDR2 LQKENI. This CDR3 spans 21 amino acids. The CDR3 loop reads CASSPDAVGTGPSVDTGELFF. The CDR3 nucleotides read TGTGCCAGCTCACCCGACGCCGTGGGGACAGGCCCCTCGGTGGATACCGGGGAGCTGTTTTTT. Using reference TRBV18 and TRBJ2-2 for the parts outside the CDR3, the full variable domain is NAGVMQNPRHLVRRRGQEARLRCSPMKGHSHVYWYRQLPEEGLKFMVYLQKENIIDESGMPKERFSAEFPKEGPSILRIQQVVRGDSAAYFCASSPDAVGTGPSVDTGELFFGEGSRLTVL.

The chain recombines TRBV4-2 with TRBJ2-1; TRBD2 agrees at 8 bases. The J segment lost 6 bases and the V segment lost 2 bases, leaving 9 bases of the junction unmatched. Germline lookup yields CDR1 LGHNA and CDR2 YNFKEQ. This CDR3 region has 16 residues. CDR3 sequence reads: CASSQNSGSGSNEQFF. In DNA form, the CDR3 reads TGTGCCAGCAGCCAAAACAGCGGGAGTGGGAGCAATGAGCAGTTCTTC.

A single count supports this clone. CDR3 protein: CASSPGELTYNEQFF. DNA of the CDR3: TGCGCCAGCAGTCCAGGGGAGCTAACCTACAATGAGCAGTTCTTC. The chain uses TRBV10-2 and TRBJ2-1; the D gene is possibly TRBD1 (6 bases). This CDR3 spans 15 amino acids. Trimming left V 5 bases short and J 2 bases short, with 13 bases between. Germline lookup yields CDR1 WSHSY and CDR2 SAAADI.

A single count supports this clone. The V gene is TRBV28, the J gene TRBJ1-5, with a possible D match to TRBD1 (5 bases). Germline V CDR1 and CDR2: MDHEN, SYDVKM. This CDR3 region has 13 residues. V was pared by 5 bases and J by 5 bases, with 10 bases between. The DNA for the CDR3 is TGTGCCAGCAGTGGTGAGGGGTATCAGCCCCAGCATTTT. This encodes CASSGEGYQPQHF.

In DNA, the CDR3 is TGTGCCAGCAGCCTTATGCTAGCGGGAGGGCCGGGTGACGAGCAGTACTTC. Translating gives CASSLMLAGGPGDEQYF. This rearrangement joins TRBV11-2 to TRBJ2-7, with 12 bases lining up with TRBD2. Germline lookup yields CDR1 SGHAT and CDR2 FQNNGV. This CDR3 is built from 17 residues. V gave up 5 bases and J gave up 5 bases; unmatched junction bases: 13.

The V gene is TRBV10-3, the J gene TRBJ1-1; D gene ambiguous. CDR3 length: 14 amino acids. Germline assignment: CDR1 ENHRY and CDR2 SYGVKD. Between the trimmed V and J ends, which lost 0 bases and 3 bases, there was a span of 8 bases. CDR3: CAISESTADTEAFF. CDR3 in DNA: TGTGCCATCAGTGAGTCCACCGCCGACACTGAAGCTTTCTTT.

This chain's CDR3 is CASSQESVGEYTQYF. The DNA for the CDR3 is TGCGCCAGCAGCCAAGAATCAGTGGGCGAGTATACGCAGTATTTT. The rearrangement uses TRBV4-1 and TRBJ2-3; unclear D gene. There are 15 residues in the CDR3. The germline CDR1 and CDR2 sequences are MGHRA and YSYEKL. The germline V and J ends were trimmed by 0 bases and 7 bases, with 14 bases remaining between them.

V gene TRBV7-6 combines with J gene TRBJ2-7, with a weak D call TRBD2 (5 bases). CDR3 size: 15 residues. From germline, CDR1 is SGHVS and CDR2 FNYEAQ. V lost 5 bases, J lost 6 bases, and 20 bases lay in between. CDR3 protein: CASSARTRTSGEQYF. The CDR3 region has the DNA TGTGCCAGCAGCGCCCGCACTAGGACCTCGGGCGAGCAGTACTTC.

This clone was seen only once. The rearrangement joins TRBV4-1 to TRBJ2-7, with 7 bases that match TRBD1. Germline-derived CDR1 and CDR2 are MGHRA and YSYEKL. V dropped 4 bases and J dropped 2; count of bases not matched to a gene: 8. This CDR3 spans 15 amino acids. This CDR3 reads CASSRTWDSAYEQYF. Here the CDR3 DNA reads TGCGCCAGCAGCCGAACGTGGGACAGTGCCTACGAGCAGTACTTC.

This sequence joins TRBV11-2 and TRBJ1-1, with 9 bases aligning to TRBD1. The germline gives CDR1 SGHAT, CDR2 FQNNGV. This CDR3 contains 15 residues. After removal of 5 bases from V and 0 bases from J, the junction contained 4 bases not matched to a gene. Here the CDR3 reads CASSGTGYMNTEAFF. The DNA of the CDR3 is TGTGCCAGCAGCGGGACAGGGTACATGAACACTGAAGCTTTCTTT.

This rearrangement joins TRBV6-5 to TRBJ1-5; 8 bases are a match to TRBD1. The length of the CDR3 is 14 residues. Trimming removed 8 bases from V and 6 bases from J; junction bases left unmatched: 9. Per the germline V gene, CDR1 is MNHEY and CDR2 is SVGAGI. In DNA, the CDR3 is TGTGCCAGCGGGACCGGACAGGGCGGTCAGCCCCAGCATTTT. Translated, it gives CASGTGQGGQPQHF.

The CDR3 sequence: CASSSGYEQYF. CDR3 in DNA: TGTGCCAGCAGCTCGGGTTACGAGCAGTACTTC. The chain has TRBV5-4 and TRBJ2-7, with no clear D. The CDR3 is 11 amino acids. Germline CDR1 is SGHNT and CDR2 is YYREEE (reference sequence). Trimming took off 3 bases at V and 4 bases at J, with 5 bases between the two ends.

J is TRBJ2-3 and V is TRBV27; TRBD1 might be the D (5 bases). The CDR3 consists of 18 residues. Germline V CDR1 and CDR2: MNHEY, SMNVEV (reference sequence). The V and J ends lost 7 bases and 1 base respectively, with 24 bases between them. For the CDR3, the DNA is TGTGCCAGCAACGAAATCGGACAAGCAAGGGTTGGCACAGATACGCAGTATTTT. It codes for CASNEIGQARVGTDTQYF.

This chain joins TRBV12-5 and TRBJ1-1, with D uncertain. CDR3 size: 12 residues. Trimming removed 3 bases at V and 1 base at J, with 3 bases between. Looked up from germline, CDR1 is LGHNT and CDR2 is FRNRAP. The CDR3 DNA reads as TGTGCTAGTGGTTTCCCGAACACTGAAGCTTTCTTT. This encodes CASGFPNTEAFF.

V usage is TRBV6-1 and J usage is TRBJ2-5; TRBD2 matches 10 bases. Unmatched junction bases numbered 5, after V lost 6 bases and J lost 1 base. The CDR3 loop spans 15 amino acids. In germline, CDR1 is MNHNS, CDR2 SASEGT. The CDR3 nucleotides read TGTGCCAGCAGGTTACTAGCGGGGAGCCAAGAGACCCAGTACTTC. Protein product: CASRLLAGSQETQYF.

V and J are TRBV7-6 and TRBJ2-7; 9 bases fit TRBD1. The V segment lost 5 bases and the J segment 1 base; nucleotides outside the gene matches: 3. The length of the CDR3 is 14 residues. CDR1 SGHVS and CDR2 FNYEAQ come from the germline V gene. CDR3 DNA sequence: TGTGCCAGCAGCAGGGGGACAGGGTCCTACGAGCAGTACTTC. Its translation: CASSRGTGSYEQYF.

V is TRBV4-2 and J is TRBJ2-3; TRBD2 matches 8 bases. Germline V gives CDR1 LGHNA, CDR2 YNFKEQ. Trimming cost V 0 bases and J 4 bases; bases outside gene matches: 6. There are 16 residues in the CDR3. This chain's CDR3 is CASSQDRGLGPDTQYF. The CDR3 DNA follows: TGTGCCAGCAGCCAAGACCGGGGACTAGGGCCAGATACGCAGTATTTT.

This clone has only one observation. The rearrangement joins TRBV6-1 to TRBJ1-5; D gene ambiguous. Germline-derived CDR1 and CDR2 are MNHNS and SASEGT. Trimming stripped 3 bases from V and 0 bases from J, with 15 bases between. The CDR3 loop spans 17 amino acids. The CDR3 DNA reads TGTGCCAGCAGTGAGCTGGCGTCAGCATATAGCAATCAGCCCCAGCATTTT. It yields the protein CASSELASAYSNQPQHF.

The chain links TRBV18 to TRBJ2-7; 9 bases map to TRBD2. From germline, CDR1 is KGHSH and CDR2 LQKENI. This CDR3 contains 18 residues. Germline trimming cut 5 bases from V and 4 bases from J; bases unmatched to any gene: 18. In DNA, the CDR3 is TGTGCCAGCTCATCGGGTTCGCCTAGCGGGGAATCCGATTACGAGCAGTACTTC. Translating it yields CASSSGSPSGESDYEQYF.

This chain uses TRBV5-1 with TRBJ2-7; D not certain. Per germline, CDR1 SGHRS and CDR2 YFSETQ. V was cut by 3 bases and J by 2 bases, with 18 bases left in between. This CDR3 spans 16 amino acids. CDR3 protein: CASSSSSYNWAYEQYF. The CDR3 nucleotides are TGCGCCAGCAGCTCCTCAAGTTACAACTGGGCCTACGAGCAGTACTTC.

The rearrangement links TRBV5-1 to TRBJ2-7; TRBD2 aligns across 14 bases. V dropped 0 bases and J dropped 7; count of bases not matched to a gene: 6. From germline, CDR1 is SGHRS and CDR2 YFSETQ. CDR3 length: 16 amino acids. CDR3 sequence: CASSLVGLAGVSEQYF. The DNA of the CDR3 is TGCGCCAGCAGCTTGGTGGGACTAGCGGGAGTAAGTGAGCAGTACTTC. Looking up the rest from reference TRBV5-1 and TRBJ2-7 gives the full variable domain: KAGVTQTPRYLIKTRGQQVTLSCSPISGHRSVSWYQQTPGQGLQFLFEYFSETQRNKGNFPGRFSGRQFSNSRSEMNVSTLELGDSALYLCASSLVGLAGVSEQYFGPGTRLTVT.

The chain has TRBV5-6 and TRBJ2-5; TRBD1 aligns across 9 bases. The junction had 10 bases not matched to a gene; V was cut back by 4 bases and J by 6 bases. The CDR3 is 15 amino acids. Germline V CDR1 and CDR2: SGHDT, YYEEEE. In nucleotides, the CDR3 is TGTGCCAGCAGCGAGGGGACAGGGCGATGGAAGACCCAGTACTTC. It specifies CASSEGTGRWKTQYF.

DNA for the CDR3: TGTGCCAGCAGTTTAATAGGGACTAGCGGGTACAATGAGCAGTTCTTC. Protein sequence: CASSLIGTSGYNEQFF. The rearrangement joins TRBV28 to TRBJ2-1; 12 bases line up with TRBD2. The V and J ends lost 2 bases and 4 bases, in that order; junction bases with no gene match: 3. This CDR3 region has 16 residues. Germline V gene data show CDR1 as MDHEN and CDR2 as SYDVKM.

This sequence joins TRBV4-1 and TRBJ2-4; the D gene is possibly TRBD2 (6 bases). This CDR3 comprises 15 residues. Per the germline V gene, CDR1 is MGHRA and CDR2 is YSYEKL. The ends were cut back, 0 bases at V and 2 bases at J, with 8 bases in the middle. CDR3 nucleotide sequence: TGCGCCAGCAGCCAAGATGGGGGGTCCAAAAACATTCAGTACTTC. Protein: CASSQDGGSKNIQYF.

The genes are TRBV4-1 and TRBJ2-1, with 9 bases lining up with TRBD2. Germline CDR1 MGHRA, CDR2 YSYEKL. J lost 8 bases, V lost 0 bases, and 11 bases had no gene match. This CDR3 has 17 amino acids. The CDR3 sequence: CASSQDPGLATVDEQFF. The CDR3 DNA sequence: TGCGCCAGCAGCCAAGATCCGGGACTAGCAACCGTGGATGAGCAGTTCTTC.